This TCR beta chain was sequenced during a study of blood T cell repertoires in COVID-19. On the study more broadly: COVID-19 samples from acute and convalescent phases originated in the United States, Italy and Spain. T cells, B-cell-depleted T cells, or PBMCs supplied cDNA or gDNA.

CDR3 size: 14 residues. CDR1 SGDLS and CDR2 YYNGEE come from the germline V gene. V lost 0 bases and J lost 7; bases outside the gene matches: 4. In the original analysis: By means of reference gene primer amplification, nucleated cell counts were estimated. The protocol was immunoSEQ multiplex PCR, while the TCRdb copy is restricted to in-frame clones and leaves out a portion. V and J calls and clone size are copied from that table; D and trimming were computed from the DNA. The data show 170,000 or so clones, 85% to 90% seen once. V is TRBV9 and J is TRBJ2-1; 7 nucleotides match TRBD1. The receptor was derived from a woman between 18 and 29 years old who had recovered from COVID-19. The specimen was peripheral blood. The CDR3 here is CASSVVDRENEQFF. CDR3 nucleotides: TGTGCCAGCAGCGTAGTAGACAGGGAAAATGAGCAGTTCTTC.